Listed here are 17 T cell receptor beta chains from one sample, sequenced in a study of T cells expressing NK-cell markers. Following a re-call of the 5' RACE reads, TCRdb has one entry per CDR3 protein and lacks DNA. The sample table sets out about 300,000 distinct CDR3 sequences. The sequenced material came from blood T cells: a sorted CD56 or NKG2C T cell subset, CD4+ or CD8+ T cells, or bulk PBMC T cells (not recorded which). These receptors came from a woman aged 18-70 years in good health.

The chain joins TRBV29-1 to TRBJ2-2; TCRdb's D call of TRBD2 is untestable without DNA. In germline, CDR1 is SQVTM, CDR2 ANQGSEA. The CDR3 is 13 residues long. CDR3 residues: CSVLGLGPGELFF.

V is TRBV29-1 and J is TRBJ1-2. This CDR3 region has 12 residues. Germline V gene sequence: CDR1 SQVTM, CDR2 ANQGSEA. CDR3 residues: CSFQTPTLGYTF.

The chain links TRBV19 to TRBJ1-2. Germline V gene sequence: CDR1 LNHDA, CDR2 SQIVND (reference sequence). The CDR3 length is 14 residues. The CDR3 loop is CASSMGTAVSGYTF.

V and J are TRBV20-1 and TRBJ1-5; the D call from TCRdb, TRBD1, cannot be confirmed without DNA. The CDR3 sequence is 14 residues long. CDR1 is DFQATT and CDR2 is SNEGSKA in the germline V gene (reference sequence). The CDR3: CSARRADSNQPQHF.

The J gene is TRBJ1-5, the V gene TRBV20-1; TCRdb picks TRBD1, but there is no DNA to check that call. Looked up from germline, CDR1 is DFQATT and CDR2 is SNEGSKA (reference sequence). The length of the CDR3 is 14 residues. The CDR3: CSAWDRGAGQPQHF.

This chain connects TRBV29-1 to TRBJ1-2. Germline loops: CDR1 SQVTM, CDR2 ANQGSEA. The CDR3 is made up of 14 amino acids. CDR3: CSVAEGGGYYGYTF.

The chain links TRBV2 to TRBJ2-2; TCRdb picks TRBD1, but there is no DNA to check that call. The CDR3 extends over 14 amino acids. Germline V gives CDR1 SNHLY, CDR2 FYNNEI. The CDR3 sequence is CASRDQGNTGELFF.

The CDR3 region is CSARGTSGGNNEQFF. The genes are TRBV20-1 and TRBJ2-1; TCRdb's D call, TRBD2, is unchecked because there is no DNA. Germline CDR1 DFQATT, CDR2 SNEGSKA (reference sequence). This CDR3 has 15 amino acids.

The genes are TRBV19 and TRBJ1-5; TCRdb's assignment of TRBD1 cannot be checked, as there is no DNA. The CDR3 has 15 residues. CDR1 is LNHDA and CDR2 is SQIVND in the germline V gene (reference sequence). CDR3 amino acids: CASTSAGQSPGPQHF.

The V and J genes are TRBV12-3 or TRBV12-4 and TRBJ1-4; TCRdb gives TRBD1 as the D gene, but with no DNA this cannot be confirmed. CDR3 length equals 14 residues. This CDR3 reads CASSFRSPPGKLFF.

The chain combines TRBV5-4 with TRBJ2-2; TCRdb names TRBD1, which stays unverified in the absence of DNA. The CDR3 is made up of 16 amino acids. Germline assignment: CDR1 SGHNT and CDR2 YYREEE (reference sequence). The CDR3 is CASSPSKTGGTGELFF.

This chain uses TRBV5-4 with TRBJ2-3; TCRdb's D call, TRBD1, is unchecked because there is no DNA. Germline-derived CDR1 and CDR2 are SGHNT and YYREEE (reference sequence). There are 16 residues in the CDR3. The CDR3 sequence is CASSLEGQGVSDTQYF. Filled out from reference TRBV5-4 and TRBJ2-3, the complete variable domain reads ETGVTQSPTHLIKTRGQQVTLRCSSQSGHNTVSWYQQALGQGPQFIFQYYREEENGRGNFPPRFSGLQFPNYSSELNVNALELDDSALYLCASSLEGQGVSDTQYFGPGTRLTVL.

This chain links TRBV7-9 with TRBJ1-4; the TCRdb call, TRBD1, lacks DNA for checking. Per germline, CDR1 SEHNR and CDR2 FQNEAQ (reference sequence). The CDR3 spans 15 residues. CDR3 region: CASSLDGTRGEKLFF.

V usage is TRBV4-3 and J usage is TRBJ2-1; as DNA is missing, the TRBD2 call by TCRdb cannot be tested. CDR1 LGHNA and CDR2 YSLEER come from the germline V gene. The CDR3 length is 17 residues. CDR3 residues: CASSPTSGGGSYNEQFF.

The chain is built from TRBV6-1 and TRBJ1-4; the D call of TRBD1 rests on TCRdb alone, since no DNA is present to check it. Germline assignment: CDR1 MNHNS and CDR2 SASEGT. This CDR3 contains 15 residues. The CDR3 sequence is CASSQLGGRTEKLFF.

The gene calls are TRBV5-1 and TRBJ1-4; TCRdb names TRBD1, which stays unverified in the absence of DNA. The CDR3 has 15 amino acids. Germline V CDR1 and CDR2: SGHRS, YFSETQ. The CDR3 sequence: CASSPRQGGDEKLFF.

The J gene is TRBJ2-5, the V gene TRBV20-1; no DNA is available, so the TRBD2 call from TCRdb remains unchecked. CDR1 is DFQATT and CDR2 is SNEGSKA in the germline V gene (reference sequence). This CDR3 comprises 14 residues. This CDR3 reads CSARARAGQETQYF.